Below, 17 T cell receptor beta chains from the same sample are listed, as sequenced in a study of T cells in localized non-small cell lung cancer. Sequencing was performed with immunoSEQ multiplex PCR; in TCRdb, only in-frame clones are kept and a portion is missing. The sample has about 19,000 clones, approximately 90% seen once. The sequences come from peripheral blood, collected before any cancer treatment. The receptors were gathered from a male donor older than 55 with stage I squamous cell lung carcinoma.

V is TRBV28 and J is TRBJ2-6, with D perhaps matching TRBD2 (5 bases). The CDR3 totals 18 residues. CDR1 is MDHEN and CDR2 is SYDVKM in the germline V gene. V lost 3 bases and J lost 0, with 15 bases in between. Here the CDR3 reads CASSLGEAIPSGANVLTF. CDR3 in DNA: TGTGCCAGCAGTTTGGGAGAGGCCATCCCCTCTGGGGCCAACGTCCTGACTTTC.

The DNA for the CDR3 is TGCGCCAGCAGCCAAGCGGCGGCGGGAGCAGATACGCAGTATTTT. It encodes CASSQAAAGADTQYF. The chain employs TRBV4-3 and TRBJ2-3, with 7 bases lining up with TRBD2. V lost 1 base to trimming and J lost 4 bases; unmatched junction nucleotides: 5. This CDR3 has 15 amino acids. Germline CDR1 reads LGHNA; CDR2 reads YSLEER.

The chain combines TRBV28 with TRBJ2-7; D ambiguous. Germline V gives CDR1 MDHEN, CDR2 SYDVKM. The CDR3 is 13 amino acids. Trimming took off 6 bases at V and 1 base at J, with 10 bases between the two ends. The DNA for the CDR3 is TGTGCCAGCAGCAAAATCCCGTCCTACGAGCAGTACTTC. Its protein is CASSKIPSYEQYF.

This chain joins TRBV30 and TRBJ1-1; the D is unclear. The CDR3 has 12 amino acids. From germline, CDR1 is GTSNPN and CDR2 SVGIG (reference sequence). Deletions cut 3 bases from V and 3 bases from J, with 8 bases between. The CDR3 region has the DNA TGTGCCTGGAGCCCCGATCACACTGAAGCTTTCTTT. Residues: CAWSPDHTEAFF.

V usage is TRBV28 and J usage is TRBJ2-1, with D possibly being TRBD1 (6 bases). The CDR3 spans 14 residues. V gave up 7 bases and J gave up 5 bases, with 15 bases separating them. Germline V gene lookup returns CDR1 MDHEN and CDR2 SYDVKM. CDR3 nucleotide sequence: TGTGCCAGCACCACCGGGACACTTCACAATGAGCAGTTCTTC. Its protein product is CASTTGTLHNEQFF.

CDR3 coding DNA: TGTGCCAGCAGCGAGGGGGGGGCCTTGGGTAGCACTGAAGCTTTCTTT. The encoded protein is CASSEGGALGSTEAFF. The chain has TRBV5-4 and TRBJ1-1; D perhaps matches TRBD1 (6 bases). The CDR3 has 16 amino acids. The V and J ends lost 4 bases and 4 bases respectively, with 20 bases between them. In germline, CDR1 is SGHNT, CDR2 YYREEE (reference sequence).

The V call is TRBV5-6, the J call TRBJ2-2; D gene unclear. The CDR3 runs 14 residues. The germline gives CDR1 SGHDT, CDR2 YYEEEE. V lost 4 bases and J 6 bases, leaving 13 bases between the germline ends. The CDR3 DNA sequence: TGTGCCAGCAGCCTTGCAGGATTTGCCGGGGAGCTGTTTTTT. Its translation is CASSLAGFAGELFF.

This clone was counted a few times. The CDR3 bases are TGCGCCAGCAGCCAGAGGGTACAAGGGGGGGACACCTACGAGCAGTACTTC. Encoded protein: CASSQRVQGGDTYEQYF. This rearrangement joins TRBV4-3 to TRBJ2-7; D possibly corresponds to TRBD2 (7 bases). Germline V gives CDR1 LGHNA, CDR2 YSLEER. The CDR3 runs to 17 residues. The germline V and J ends were trimmed by 3 bases and 2 bases, with 20 bases remaining between them.

The V gene is TRBV25-1, the J gene TRBJ2-5; D is undetermined. CDR1 MGHDK and CDR2 SYGVNS come from the germline V gene. V was trimmed by 4 bases and J by 4 bases, leaving 4 bases between them. The CDR3 runs to 11 residues. Here the CDR3 reads CASSVLETQYF. For the CDR3, the DNA is TGTGCCAGCAGTGTTTTAGAGACCCAGTACTTC.

J is TRBJ1-1 and V is TRBV18, with D tentatively TRBD1 (5 bases). V gave up 4 bases and J gave up 1 base, with 10 bases separating them. The CDR3 covers 14 residues. Germline-derived CDR1 and CDR2 are KGHSH and LQKENI. CDR3 coding DNA: TGTGCCAGCTCACTCAGGGAAACGAACACTGAAGCTTTCTTT. Its protein is CASSLRETNTEAFF. The entire variable domain, with the rest obtained from reference TRBV18 and TRBJ1-1, is as follows: NAGVMQNPRHLVRRRGQEARLRCSPMKGHSHVYWYRQLPEEGLKFMVYLQKENIIDESGMPKERFSAEFPKEGPSILRIQQVVRGDSAAYFCASSLRETNTEAFFGQGTRLTVV.

J is TRBJ2-5 and V is TRBV10-1; D may be TRBD1 or TRBD2 (6 bases each). The V and J ends lost 0 bases and 4 bases respectively, with 9 bases between them. The germline V gene has CDR1 WNHNN and CDR2 SYGVQD (reference sequence). CDR3 length equals 14 residues. The DNA for the CDR3 is TGCGCCAGCAGTGAGTCCGGGGGCGGAGAGACCCAGTACTTC. Translated, it gives CASSESGGGETQYF.

This chain uses TRBV28 with TRBJ1-2, with no clear D. Germline CDR1 reads MDHEN; CDR2 reads SYDVKM. Trimming took off 5 bases at V and 2 bases at J, with 9 bases between the two ends. The CDR3 runs to 13 residues. The CDR3: CASSPPGNYGYTF. CDR3 DNA: TGTGCCAGCAGTCCTCCGGGGAACTATGGCTACACCTTC.

This clone was recorded once. The chain carries TRBV7-2 and TRBJ1-1, with TRBD1 as a possible D gene (5 bases). V was clipped by 7 bases and J by 5 bases, with 17 bases between them. This CDR3 has 14 amino acids. CDR1 SGHTA and CDR2 FQGNSA come from the germline V gene. CDR3 residues: CASTPWGGRTEAFF. CDR3 sequence (DNA): TGTGCCAGCACCCCCTGGGGGGGAAGGACTGAAGCTTTCTTT.

This clone has just one count. The chain links TRBV6-5 to TRBJ2-3; D is uncertain. CDR3 length: 15 residues. V was cut by 0 bases and J by 0 bases, with 7 bases left in between. The germline V gene encodes CDR1 MNHEY and CDR2 SVGAGI. The CDR3 here is CASSYSDPSTDTQYF. The CDR3 bases are TGTGCCAGCAGTTACTCAGACCCTAGCACAGATACGCAGTATTTT.

This clone has only one observation. V usage is TRBV6-4 and J usage is TRBJ2-6; possible D gene TRBD1, 5 bases. V lost 4 bases and J lost 4, with 14 bases in between. CDR1 is MRHNA, CDR2 SNTAGT, per germline. This CDR3 region has 16 residues. Written as DNA, the CDR3 is TGTGCCAGCAGTGCCCCGACAGTTTCCGGGGCCAACGTCCTGACTTTC. This codes for CASSAPTVSGANVLTF.

The chain is built from TRBV18 and TRBJ2-7, with 7 positions matching TRBD1. Trimming cost V 5 bases and J 0 bases; bases outside gene matches: 10. The CDR3 is made up of 16 amino acids. CDR1 and CDR2 (germline): KGHSH, LQKENI. CDR3 sequence reads: CASSSQPGQLSYEQYF. The CDR3 DNA is TGTGCCAGCTCATCGCAACCGGGACAGCTCTCCTACGAGCAGTACTTC.

This chain connects TRBV5-6 to TRBJ2-5; 9 bases map to TRBD1. The CDR3 sequence is 13 residues long. Unmatched junction bases numbered 3, after V lost 4 bases and J lost 5 bases. The germline V gene has CDR1 SGHDT and CDR2 YYEEEE. In nucleotides, the CDR3 is TGTGCCAGCAGCAGAGGACAGGGGGAGACCCAGTACTTC. Encoded protein: CASSRGQGETQYF.